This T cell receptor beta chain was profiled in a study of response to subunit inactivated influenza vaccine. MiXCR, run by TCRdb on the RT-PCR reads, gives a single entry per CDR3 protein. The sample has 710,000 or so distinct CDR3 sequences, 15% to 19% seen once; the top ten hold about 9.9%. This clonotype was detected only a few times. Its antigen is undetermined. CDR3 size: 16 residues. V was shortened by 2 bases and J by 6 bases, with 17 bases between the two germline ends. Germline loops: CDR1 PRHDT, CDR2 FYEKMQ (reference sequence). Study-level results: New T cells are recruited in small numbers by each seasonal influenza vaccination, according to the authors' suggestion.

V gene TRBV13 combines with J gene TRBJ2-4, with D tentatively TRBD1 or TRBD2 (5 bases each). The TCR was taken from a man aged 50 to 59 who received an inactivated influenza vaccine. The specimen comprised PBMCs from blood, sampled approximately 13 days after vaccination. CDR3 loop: CASSLRGSRLRNIQYF. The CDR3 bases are TGTGCCAGCAGCTTACGGGGCAGCCGCCTAAGAAACATTCAGTACTTC.